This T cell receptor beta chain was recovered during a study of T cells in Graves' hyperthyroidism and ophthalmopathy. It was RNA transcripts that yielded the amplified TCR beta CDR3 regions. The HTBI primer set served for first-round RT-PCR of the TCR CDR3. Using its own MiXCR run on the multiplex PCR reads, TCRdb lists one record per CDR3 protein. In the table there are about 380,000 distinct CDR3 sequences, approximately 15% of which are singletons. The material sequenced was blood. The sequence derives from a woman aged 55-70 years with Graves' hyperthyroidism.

Here the CDR3 DNA reads TGTGCCAGTAGATCCGGGACAGGCTTTCAAGAGACCCAGTACTTC. Its protein product is CASRSGTGFQETQYF. The J gene is TRBJ2-5, the V gene TRBV19, with 8 positions matching TRBD1. V lost 6 bases to trimming and J lost 2 bases; unmatched junction nucleotides: 8. The germline V gene encodes CDR1 LNHDA and CDR2 SQIVND (reference sequence). The CDR3 is made up of 15 amino acids.